This T cell receptor beta chain was identified during a study of somatic mutations in cytotoxic T cells in rheumatoid arthritis. Whole-study context: Immediately following diagnosis and ahead of any treatment, patient blood (approximately 30 ml EDTA) was drawn. The authors flow-sorted some V beta antibody-stained T-cell populations at nearly 100% purity, including V beta1+ cells that they sequenced for TCRB.

Study conclusions and caveats: Rheumatoid arthritis patients showed slight TRBV07 underrepresentation, unadjusted for multiple comparisons. The top CD8+ clone topped 20% of CD8+ cells in about an eighth of the roughly 65 patients.

Measured with immunoSEQ multiplex PCR; TCRdb has only the in-frame clones, and not every one. The sample records 15,000 to 20,000 clones, around 80% being singletons. V was trimmed by 2 bases and J by 6 bases, leaving 11 bases between them. The CDR3 is made up of 14 amino acids. Germline loops: CDR1 SGDLS, CDR2 YYNGEE. On this clone: Its antigen is unidentified.

The chain is built from TRBV9 and TRBJ2-2; the D gene is possibly TRBD2 (5 bases). The specimen was CD8+ T cells sorted from blood. This receptor was taken from an adult with rheumatoid arthritis. The CDR3 DNA sequence: TGTGCCAGCAGCGTCTTCGGCGGGCCCGGGGAGCTGTTTTTT. Protein sequence: CASSVFGGPGELFF.